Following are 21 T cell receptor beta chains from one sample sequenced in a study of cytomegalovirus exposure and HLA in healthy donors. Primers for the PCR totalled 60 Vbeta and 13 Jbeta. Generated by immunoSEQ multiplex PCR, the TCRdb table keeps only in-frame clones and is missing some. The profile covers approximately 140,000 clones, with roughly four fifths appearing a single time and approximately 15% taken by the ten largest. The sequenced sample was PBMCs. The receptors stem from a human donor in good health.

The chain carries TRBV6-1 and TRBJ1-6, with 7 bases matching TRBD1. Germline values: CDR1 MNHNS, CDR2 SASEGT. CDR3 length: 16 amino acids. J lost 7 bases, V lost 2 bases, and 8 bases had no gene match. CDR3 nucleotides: TGTGCCAGCAGTGAAATTGAGGGGGCTATGAATTCACCCCTCCACTTT. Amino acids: CASSEIEGAMNSPLHF.

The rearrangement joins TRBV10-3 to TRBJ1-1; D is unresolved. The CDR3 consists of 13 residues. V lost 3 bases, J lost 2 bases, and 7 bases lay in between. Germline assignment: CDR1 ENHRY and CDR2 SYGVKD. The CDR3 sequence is CAISDTENTEAFF. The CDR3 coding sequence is TGTGCCATCAGTGATACAGAAAACACTGAAGCTTTCTTT.

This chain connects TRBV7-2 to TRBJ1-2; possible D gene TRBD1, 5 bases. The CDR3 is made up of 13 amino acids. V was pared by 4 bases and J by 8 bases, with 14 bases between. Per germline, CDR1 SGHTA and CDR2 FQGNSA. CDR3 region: CASSSQGLRGYTF. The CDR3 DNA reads TGTGCCAGCAGCTCTCAGGGTTTGAGAGGCTACACCTTC.

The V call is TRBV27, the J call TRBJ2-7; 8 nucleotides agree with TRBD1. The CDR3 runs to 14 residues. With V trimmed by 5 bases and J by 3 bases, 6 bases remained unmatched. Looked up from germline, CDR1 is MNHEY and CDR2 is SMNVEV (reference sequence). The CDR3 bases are TGTGCCAGCAGTCTCCGGGACAGGTACTACGAGCAGTACTTC. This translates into CASSLRDRYYEQYF.

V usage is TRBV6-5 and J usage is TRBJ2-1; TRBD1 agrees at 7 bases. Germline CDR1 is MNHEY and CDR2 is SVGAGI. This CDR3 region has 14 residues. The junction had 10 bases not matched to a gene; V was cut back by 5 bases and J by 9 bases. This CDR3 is CASSPRRQGIEQFF. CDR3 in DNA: TGTGCCAGCAGTCCCCGGAGACAGGGCATTGAGCAGTTCTTC.

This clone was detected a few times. CDR3 DNA: TGTGCCAGAAGTAACGGACAGTTCGGTCCTGGCTACACCTTC. It is translated as CARSNGQFGPGYTF. The J gene is TRBJ1-2, the V gene TRBV5-3; the D gene is possibly TRBD1 (6 bases). TRBV5-3 has ORF status, its function being uncertain. V was clipped by 5 bases and J by 7 bases, with 18 bases between them. The CDR3 is made up of 14 amino acids.

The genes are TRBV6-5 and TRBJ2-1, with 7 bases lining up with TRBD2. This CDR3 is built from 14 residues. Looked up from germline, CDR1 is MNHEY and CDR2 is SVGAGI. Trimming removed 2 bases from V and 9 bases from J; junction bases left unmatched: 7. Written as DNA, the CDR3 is TGTGCCAGCAGTTACGGAGCGGGGACCGGTGAGCAGTTCTTC. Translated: CASSYGAGTGEQFF.

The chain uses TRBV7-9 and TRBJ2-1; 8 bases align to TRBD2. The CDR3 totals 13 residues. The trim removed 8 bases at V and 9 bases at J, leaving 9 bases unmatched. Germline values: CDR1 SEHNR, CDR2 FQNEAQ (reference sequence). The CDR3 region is CASASGGPGEQFF. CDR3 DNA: TGTGCCAGCGCGTCGGGGGGGCCTGGTGAGCAGTTCTTC.

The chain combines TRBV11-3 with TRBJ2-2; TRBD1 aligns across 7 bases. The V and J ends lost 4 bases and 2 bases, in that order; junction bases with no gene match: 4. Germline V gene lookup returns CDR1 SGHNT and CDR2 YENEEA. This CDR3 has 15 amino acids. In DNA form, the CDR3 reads TGTGCCAGCAGCTGGACAGGTCCTAACACCGGGGAGCTGTTTTTT. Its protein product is CASSWTGPNTGELFF.

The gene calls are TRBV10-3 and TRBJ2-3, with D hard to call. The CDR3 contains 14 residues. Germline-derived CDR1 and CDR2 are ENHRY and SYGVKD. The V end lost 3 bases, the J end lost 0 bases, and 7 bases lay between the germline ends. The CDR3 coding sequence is TGTGCCATCAGTGAAAGTGGCAGCACAGATACGCAGTATTTT. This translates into CAISESGSTDTQYF.

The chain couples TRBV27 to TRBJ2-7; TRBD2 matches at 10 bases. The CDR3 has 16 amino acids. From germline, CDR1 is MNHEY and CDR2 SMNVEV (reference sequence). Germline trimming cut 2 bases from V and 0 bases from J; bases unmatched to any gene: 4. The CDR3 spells CASSLIRTSGSYEQYF. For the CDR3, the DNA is TGTGCCAGCAGTTTAATCAGGACTAGCGGCTCCTACGAGCAGTACTTC.

CDR3 nucleotide sequence: TGTGCCAGCAGTAGGGGGAATTCACCCCTCCACTTT. This translates into CASSRGNSPLHF. The rearrangement joins TRBV2 to TRBJ1-6, with a weak D call TRBD1 (6 bases). The germline V gene encodes CDR1 SNHLY and CDR2 FYNNEI. Trimming pared 5 bases from V and 7 bases from J, leaving 6 bases between. This CDR3 has 12 amino acids. Based on the CDR3 plus reference TRBV2 and TRBJ1-6, the full variable domain is EPEVTQTPSHQVTQMGQEVILRCVPISNHLYFYWYRQILGQKVEFLVSFYNNEISEKSEIFDDQFSVERPDGSNFTLKIRSTKLEDSAMYFCASSRGNSPLHFGNGTRLTVT.

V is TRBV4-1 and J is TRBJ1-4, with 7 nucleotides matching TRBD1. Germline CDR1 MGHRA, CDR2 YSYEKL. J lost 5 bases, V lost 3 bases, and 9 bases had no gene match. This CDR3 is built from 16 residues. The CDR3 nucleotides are TGCGCCAGCAGCCACGTTTCCGGGACAGAAAATGAAAAACTGTTTTTT. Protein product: CASSHVSGTENEKLFF.

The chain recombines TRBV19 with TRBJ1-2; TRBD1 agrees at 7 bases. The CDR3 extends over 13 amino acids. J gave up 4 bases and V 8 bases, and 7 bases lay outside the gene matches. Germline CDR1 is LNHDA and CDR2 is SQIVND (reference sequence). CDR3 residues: CASWDRDSYGYTF. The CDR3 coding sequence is TGTGCCAGTTGGGACAGAGACAGCTATGGCTACACCTTC.

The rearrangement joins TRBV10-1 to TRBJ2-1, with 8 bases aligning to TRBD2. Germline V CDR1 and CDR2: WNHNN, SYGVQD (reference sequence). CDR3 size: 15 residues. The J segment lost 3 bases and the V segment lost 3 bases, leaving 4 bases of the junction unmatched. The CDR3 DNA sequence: TGCGCCAGCAGTGATCCCGGGACTAGCTACAATGAGCAGTTCTTC. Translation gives CASSDPGTSYNEQFF.

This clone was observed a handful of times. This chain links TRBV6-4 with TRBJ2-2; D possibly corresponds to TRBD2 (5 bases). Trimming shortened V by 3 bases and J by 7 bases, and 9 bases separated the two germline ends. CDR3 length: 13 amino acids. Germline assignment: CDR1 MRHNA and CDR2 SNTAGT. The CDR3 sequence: CASSESGNGELFF. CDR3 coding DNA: TGTGCCAGCAGTGAGTCCGGGAACGGGGAGCTGTTTTTT.

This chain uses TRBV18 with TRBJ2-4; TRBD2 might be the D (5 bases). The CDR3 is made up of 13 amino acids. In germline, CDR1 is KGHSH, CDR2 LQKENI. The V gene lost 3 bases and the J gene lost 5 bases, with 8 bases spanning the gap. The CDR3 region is CASSPTSQNIQYF. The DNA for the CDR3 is TGTGCCAGCTCACCTACTAGTCAAAACATTCAGTACTTC.

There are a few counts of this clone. In DNA form, the CDR3 reads TGCGCCAGCGCGGGAGGGCCTTTCGGGGAGCTGTTTTTT. It specifies CASAGGPFGELFF. The J gene is TRBJ2-2, the V gene TRBV10-1, with 9 bases aligning to TRBD2. Germline loops: CDR1 WNHNN, CDR2 SYGVQD (reference sequence). V dropped 8 bases and J dropped 7; count of bases not matched to a gene: 5. CDR3 length: 13 residues.

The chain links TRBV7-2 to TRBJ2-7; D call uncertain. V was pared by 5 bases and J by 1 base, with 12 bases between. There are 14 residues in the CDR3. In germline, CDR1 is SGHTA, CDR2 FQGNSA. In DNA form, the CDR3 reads TGTGCCAGCAGCCCAAATGAGATATCCTACGAGCAGTACTTC. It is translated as CASSPNEISYEQYF.

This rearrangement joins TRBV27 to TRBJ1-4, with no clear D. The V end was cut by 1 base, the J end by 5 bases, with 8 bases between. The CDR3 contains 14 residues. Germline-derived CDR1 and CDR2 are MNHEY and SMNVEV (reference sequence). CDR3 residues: CASSLFRSNEKLFF. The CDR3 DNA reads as TGTGCCAGCAGTTTATTCCGTAGCAATGAAAAACTGTTTTTT.

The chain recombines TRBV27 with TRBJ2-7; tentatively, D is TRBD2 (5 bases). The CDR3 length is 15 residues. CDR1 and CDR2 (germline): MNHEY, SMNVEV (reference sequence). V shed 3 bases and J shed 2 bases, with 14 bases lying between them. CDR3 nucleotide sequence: TGTGCCAGCAGTTTGGGGAGTGGAGTCCCCTACGAGCAGTACTTC. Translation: CASSLGSGVPYEQYF.